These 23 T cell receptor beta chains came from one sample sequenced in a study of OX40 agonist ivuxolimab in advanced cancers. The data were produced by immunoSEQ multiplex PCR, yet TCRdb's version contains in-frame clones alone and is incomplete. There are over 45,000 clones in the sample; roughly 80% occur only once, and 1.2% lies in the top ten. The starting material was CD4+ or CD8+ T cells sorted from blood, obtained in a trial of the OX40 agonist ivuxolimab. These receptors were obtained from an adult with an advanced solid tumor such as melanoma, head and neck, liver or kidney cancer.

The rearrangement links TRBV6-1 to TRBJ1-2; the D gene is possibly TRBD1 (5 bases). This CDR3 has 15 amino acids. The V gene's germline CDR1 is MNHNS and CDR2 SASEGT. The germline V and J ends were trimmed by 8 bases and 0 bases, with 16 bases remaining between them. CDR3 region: CASGAGFGPNYGYTF. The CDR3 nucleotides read TGTGCCAGCGGGGCAGGGTTCGGGCCTAACTATGGCTACACCTTC.

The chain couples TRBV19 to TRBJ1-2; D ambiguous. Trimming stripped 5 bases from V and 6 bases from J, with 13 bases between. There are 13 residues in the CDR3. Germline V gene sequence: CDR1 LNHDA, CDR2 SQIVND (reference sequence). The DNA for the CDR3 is TGTGCCAGTAGTCCCGACGGAGGGCATGGCTACACCTTC. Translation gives CASSPDGGHGYTF.

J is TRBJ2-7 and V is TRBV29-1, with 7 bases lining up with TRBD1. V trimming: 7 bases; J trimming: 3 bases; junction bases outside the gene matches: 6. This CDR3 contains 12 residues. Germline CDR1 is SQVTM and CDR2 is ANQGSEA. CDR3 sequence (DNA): TGCAGCGGGGGACAGACCATCTACGAGCAGTACTTC. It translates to CSGGQTIYEQYF.

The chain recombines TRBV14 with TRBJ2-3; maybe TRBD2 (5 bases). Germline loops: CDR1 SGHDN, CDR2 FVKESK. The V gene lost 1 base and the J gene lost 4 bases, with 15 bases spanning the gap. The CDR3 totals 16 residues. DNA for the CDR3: TGTGCCAGCAGCCAAGTCGCAGGTTTTAGCGCAGATACGCAGTATTTT. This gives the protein CASSQVAGFSADTQYF.

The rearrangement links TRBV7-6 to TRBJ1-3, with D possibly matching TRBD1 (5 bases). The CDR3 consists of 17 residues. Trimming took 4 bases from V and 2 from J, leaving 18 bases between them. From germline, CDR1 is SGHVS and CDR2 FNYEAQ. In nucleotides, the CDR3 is TGTGCCAGCAGCTCTTTTCCTCCAGGGCCAACTGGAAACACCATATATTTT. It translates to CASSSFPPGPTGNTIYF.

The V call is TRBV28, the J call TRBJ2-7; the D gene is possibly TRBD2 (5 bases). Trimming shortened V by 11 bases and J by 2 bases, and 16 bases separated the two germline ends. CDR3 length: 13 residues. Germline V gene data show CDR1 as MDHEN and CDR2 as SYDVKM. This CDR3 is CAGSPSGTYEQYF. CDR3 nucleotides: TGTGCCGGCTCCCCGTCGGGAACCTACGAGCAGTACTTC. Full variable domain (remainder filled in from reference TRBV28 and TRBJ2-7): DVKVTQSSRYLVKRTGEKVFLECVQDMDHENMFWYRQDPGLGLRLIYFSYDVKMKEKGDIPEGYSVSREKKERFSLILESASTNQTSMYLCAGSPSGTYEQYFGPGTRLTVT.

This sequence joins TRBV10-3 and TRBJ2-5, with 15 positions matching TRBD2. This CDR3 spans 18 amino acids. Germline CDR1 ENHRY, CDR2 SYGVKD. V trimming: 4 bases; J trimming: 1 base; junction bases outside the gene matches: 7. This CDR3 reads CAISGGTSGGIGQETQYF. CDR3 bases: TGTGCCATCAGTGGAGGGACTAGCGGGGGGATTGGCCAAGAGACCCAGTACTTC.

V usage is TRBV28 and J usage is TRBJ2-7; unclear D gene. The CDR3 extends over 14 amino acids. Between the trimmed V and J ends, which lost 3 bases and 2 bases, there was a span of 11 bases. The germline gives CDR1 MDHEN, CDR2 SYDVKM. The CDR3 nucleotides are TGTGCCAGCAGTTTTGGCGGCGGTGCCTACGAGCAGTACTTC. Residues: CASSFGGGAYEQYF.

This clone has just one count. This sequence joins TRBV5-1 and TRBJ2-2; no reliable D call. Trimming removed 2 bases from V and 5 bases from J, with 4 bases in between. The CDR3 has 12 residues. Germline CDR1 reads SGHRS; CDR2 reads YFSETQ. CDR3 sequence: CASSLQTGELFF. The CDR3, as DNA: TGCGCCAGCAGCTTACAAACCGGGGAGCTGTTTTTT.

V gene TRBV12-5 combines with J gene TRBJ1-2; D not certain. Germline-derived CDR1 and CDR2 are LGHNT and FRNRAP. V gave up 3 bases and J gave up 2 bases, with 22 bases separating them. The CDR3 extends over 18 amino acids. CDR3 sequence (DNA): TGTGCTAGTGGTTTAGGCCTAATGGGTATGGGAGTAAACTATGGCTACACCTTC. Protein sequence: CASGLGLMGMGVNYGYTF.

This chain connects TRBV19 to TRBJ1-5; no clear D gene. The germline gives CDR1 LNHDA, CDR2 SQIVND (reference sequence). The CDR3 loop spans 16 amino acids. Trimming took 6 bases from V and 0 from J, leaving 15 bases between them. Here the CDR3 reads CASRIMDRPSNQPQHF. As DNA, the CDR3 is TGTGCCAGTAGAATTATGGACCGACCTAGCAATCAGCCCCAGCATTTT.

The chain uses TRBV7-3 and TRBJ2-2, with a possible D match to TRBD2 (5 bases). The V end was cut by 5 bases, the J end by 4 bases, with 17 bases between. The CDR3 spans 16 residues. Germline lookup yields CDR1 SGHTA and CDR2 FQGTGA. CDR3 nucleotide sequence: TGTGCCAGCAGCCCCCGAAGCTGGGCGGGCACCGGGGAGCTGTTTTTT. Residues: CASSPRSWAGTGELFF.

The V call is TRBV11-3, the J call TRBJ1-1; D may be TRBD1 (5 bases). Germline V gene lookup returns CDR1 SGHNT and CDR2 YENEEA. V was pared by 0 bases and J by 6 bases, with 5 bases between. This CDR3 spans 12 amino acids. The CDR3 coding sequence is TGTGCCAGCAGCTTAGAGGGGGCTGAAGCTTTCTTT. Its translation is CASSLEGAEAFF.

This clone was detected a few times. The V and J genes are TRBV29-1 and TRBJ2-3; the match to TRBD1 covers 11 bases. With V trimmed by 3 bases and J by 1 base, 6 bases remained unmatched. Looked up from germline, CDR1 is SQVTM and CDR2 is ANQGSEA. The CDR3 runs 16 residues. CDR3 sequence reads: CSVEGQGVPRTDTQYF. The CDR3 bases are TGCAGCGTTGAGGGACAGGGGGTTCCTCGCACAGATACGCAGTATTTT.

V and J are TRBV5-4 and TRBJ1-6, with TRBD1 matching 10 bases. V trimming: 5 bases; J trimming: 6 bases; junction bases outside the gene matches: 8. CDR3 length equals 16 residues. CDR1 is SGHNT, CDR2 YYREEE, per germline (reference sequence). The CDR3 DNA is TGTGCCAGCAGTTCAGGGGGACAGGGGTTTAATTCACCCCTCCACTTT. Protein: CASSSGGQGFNSPLHF.

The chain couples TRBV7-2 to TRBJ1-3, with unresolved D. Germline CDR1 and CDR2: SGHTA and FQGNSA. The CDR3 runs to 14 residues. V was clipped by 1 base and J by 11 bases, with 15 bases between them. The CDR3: CASSLDPARRAIYF. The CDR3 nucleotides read TGTGCCAGCAGCTTAGATCCGGCGCGAAGGGCCATATATTTT.

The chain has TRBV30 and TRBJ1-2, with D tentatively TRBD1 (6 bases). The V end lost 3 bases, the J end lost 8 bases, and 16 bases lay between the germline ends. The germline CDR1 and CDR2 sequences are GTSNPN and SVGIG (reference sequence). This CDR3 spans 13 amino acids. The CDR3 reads CAWSLRGLGGYTF. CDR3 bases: TGTGCCTGGAGCCTCAGGGGCCTAGGGGGCTACACCTTC.

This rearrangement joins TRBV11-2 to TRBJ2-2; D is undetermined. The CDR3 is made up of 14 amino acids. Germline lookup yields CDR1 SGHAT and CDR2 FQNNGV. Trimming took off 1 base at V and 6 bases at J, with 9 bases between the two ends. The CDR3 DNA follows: TGTGCCAGCAGCTTAGGCGGTTCTCCCGGGGAGCTGTTTTTT. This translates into CASSLGGSPGELFF.

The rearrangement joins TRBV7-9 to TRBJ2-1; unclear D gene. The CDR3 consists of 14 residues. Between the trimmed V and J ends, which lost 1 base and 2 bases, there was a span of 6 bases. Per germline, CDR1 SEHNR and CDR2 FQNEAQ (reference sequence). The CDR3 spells CASSLGSAYNEQFF. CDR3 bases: TGTGCCAGCAGCTTAGGCAGCGCCTACAATGAGCAGTTCTTC.

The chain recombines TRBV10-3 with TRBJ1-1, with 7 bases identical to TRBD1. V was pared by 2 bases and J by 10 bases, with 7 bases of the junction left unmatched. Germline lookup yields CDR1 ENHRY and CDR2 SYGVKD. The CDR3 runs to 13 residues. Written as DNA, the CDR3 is TGTGCCATCAGTGAGAGACAGGGAGGGGTAGCTTTCTTT. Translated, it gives CAISERQGGVAFF.

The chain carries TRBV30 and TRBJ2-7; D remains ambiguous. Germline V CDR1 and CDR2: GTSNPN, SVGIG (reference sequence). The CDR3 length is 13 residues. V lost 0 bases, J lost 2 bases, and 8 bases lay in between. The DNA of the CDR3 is TGTGCCTGGAGTGTAGGGATCGCCTACGAGCAGTACTTC. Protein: CAWSVGIAYEQYF.

In nucleotides, the CDR3 is TGTGCCAGCAGTGTGCTGGAGGATACTGAAGCTTTCTTT. Its protein product is CASSVLEDTEAFF. This rearrangement joins TRBV28 to TRBJ1-1; D uncertain. V was cut by 5 bases and J by 5 bases, with 12 bases left in between. Germline-derived CDR1 and CDR2 are MDHEN and SYDVKM. The CDR3 loop spans 13 amino acids.

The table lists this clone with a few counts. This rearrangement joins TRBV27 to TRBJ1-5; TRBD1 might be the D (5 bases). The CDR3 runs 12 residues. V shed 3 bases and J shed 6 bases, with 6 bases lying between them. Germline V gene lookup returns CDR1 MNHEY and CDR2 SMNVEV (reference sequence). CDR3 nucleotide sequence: TGTGCCAGCAGTTTGGGGGGTCAGCCCCAGCATTTT. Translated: CASSLGGQPQHF.